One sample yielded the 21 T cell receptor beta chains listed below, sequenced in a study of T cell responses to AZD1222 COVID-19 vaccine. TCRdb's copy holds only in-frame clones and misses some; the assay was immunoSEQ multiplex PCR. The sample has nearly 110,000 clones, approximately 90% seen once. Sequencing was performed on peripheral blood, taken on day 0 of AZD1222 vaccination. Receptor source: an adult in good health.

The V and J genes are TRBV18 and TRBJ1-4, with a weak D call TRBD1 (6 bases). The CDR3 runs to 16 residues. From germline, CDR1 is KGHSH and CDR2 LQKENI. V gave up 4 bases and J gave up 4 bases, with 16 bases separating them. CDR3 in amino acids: CASSLGAPGLNEKLFF. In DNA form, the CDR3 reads TGTGCCAGCTCACTGGGGGCGCCGGGCCTTAATGAAAAACTGTTTTTT. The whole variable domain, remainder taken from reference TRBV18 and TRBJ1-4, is NAGVMQNPRHLVRRRGQEARLRCSPMKGHSHVYWYRQLPEEGLKFMVYLQKENIIDESGMPKERFSAEFPKEGPSILRIQQVVRGDSAAYFCASSLGAPGLNEKLFFGSGTQLSVL.

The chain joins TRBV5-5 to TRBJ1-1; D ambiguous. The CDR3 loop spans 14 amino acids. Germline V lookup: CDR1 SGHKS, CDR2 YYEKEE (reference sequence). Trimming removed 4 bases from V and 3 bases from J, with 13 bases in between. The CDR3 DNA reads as TGTGCCAGCAGCCTCGGTATTCTGGACACTGAAGCTTTCTTT. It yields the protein CASSLGILDTEAFF.

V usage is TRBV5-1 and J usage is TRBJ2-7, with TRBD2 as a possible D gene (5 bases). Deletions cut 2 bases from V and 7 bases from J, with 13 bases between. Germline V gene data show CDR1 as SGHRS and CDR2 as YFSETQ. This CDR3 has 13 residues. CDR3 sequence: CASSFNGPGEQYF. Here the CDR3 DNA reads TGCGCCAGCAGCTTTAACGGGCCGGGGGAGCAGTACTTC.

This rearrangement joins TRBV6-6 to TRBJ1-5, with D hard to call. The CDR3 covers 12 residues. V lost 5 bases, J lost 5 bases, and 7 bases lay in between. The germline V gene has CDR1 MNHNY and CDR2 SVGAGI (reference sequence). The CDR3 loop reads CASSNFDQPQHF. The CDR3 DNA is TGTGCCAGCAGTAATTTCGATCAGCCCCAGCATTTT.

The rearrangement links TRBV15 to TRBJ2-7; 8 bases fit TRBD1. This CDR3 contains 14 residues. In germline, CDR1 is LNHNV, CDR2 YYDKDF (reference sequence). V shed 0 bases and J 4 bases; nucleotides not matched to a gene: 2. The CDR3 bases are TGTGCCACCAGCAGAGACAGGGGGCTGTACGAGCAGTACTTC. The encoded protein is CATSRDRGLYEQYF.

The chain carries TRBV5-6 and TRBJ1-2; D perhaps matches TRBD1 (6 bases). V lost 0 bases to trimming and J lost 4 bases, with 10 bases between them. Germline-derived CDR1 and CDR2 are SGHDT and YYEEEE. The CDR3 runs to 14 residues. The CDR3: CASSLADRFYGYTF. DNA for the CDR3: TGTGCCAGCAGCTTGGCCGACAGGTTCTATGGCTACACCTTC.

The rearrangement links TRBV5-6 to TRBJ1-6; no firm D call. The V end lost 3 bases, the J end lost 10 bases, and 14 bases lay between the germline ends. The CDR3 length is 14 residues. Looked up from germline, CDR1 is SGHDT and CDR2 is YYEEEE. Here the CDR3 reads CASSSERWGSPLHF. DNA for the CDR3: TGTGCCAGCAGCTCTGAGCGGTGGGGATCACCCCTCCACTTT.

The CDR3 protein is CASSPITGQLGSPLHF. The CDR3 nucleotides read TGTGCCAGCTCACCCATTACAGGTCAATTGGGTTCACCCCTCCACTTT. This chain joins TRBV18 and TRBJ1-6; D is perhaps TRBD1 (5 bases). This CDR3 is built from 16 residues. Per germline, CDR1 KGHSH and CDR2 LQKENI. V gave up 3 bases and J gave up 9 bases, with 18 bases separating them. Complete variable domain (other parts from reference TRBV18 and TRBJ1-6): NAGVMQNPRHLVRRRGQEARLRCSPMKGHSHVYWYRQLPEEGLKFMVYLQKENIIDESGMPKERFSAEFPKEGPSILRIQQVVRGDSAAYFCASSPITGQLGSPLHFGNGTRLTVT.

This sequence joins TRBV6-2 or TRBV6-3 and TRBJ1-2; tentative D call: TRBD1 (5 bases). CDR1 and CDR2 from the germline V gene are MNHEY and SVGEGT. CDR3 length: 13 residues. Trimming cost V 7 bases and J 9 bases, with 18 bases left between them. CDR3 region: CASTPRGGLRYTF. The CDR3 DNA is TGTGCCAGCACCCCCCGGGGGGGACTTCGCTACACCTTC.

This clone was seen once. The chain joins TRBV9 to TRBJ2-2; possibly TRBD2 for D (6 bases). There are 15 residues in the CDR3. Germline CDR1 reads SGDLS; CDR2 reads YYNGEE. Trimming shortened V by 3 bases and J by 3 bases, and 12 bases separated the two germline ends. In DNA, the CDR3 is TGTGCCAGCAGCGAACAGTGGGGGGACACCGGGGAGCTGTTTTTT. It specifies CASSEQWGDTGELFF.

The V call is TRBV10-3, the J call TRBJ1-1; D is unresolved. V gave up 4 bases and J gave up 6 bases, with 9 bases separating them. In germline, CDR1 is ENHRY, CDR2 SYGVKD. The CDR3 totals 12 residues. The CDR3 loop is CAISGREAEAFF. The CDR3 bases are TGTGCCATCAGTGGTCGGGAGGCTGAAGCTTTCTTT.

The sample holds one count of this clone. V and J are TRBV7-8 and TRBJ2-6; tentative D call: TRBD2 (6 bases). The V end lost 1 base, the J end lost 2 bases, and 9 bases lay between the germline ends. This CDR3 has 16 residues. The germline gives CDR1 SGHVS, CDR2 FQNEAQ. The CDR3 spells CASSLGGGTGANVLTF. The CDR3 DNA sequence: TGTGCCAGCAGCTTAGGAGGAGGGACTGGGGCCAACGTCCTGACTTTC.

CDR3 nucleotides: TGTGCCAGCAGCCAGGAAATGTGGGGGGGCATGAATGAGCAGTTCTTC. This codes for CASSQEMWGGMNEQFF. V usage is TRBV4-2 and J usage is TRBJ2-1, with D possibly matching TRBD2 (7 bases). The CDR3 sequence is 16 residues long. Trimming cost V 3 bases and J 7 bases, with 19 bases left between them. Germline loops: CDR1 LGHNA, CDR2 YNFKEQ.

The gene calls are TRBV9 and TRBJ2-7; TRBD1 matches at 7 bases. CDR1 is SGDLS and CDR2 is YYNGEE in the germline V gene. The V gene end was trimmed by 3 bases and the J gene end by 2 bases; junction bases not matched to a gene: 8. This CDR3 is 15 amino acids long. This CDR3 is CASSAGTAYAYEQYF. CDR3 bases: TGTGCCAGCAGCGCCGGGACAGCATACGCCTACGAGCAGTACTTC.

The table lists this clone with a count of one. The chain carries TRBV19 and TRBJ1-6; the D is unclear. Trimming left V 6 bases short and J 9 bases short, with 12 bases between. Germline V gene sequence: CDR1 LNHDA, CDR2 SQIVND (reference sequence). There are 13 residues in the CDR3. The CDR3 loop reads CASRDDRLSPLHF. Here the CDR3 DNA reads TGTGCCAGTAGGGACGATCGCCTTTCACCCCTCCACTTT.

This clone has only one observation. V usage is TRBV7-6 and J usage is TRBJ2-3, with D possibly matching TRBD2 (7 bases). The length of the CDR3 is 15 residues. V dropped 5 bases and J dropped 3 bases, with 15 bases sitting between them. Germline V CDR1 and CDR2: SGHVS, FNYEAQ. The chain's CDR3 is CASSEGGIQTDTQYF. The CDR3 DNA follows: TGTGCCAGCAGCGAGGGGGGGATCCAAACAGATACGCAGTATTTT.

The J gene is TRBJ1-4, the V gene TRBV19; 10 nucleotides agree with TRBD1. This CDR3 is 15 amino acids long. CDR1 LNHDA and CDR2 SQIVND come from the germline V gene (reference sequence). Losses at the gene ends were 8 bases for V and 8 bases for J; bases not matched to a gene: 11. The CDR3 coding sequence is TGTGCCAGTGCCAAAACCGGGACAGGGGTGGAAAAACTGTTTTTT. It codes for CASAKTGTGVEKLFF.

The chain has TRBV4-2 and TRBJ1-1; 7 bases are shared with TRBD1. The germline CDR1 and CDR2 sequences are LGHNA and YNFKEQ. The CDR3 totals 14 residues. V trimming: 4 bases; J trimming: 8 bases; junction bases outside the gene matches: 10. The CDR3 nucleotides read TGTGCCAGCAGCCCCCACCGACAGGGAATAGAAGCTTTCTTT. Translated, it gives CASSPHRQGIEAFF.

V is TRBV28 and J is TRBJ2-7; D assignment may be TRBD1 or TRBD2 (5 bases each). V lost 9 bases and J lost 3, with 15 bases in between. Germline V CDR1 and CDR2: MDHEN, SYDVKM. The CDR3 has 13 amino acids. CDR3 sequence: CASSRDPFYEQYF. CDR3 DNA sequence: TGTGCCAGTTCACGGGACCCGTTCTACGAGCAGTACTTC.

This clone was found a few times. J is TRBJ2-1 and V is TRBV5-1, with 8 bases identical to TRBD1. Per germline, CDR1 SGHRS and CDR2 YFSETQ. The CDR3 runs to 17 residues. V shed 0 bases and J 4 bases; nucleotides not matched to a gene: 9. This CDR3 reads CASSLEGRGPPYNEQFF. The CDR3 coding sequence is TGCGCCAGCAGCTTGGAAGGCAGGGGGCCTCCTTACAATGAGCAGTTCTTC.

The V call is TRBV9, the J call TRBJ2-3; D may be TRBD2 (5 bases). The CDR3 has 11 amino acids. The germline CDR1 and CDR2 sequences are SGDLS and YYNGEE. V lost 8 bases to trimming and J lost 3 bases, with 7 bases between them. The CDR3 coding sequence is TGTGCCAGTGGCGGGACAGATACGCAGTATTTT. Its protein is CASGGTDTQYF.